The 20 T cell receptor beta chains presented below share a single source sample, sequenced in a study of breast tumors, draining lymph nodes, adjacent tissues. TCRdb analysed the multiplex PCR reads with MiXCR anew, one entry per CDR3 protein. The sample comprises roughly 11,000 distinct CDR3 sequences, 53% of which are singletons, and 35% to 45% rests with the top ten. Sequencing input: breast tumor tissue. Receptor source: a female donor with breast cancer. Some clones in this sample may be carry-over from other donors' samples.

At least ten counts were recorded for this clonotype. The CDR3 coding sequence is TGCGCCAGCAGCTTGGGTATTACAGGGAGCTATGGCTACACCTTC. Translation: CASSLGITGSYGYTF. The gene calls are TRBV5-1 and TRBJ1-2, with D possibly TRBD1 on 6 matching bases. The germline V gene has CDR1 SGHRS and CDR2 YFSETQ. The ends were cut back, 0 bases at V and 4 bases at J, with 13 bases in the middle. The CDR3 extends over 15 amino acids.

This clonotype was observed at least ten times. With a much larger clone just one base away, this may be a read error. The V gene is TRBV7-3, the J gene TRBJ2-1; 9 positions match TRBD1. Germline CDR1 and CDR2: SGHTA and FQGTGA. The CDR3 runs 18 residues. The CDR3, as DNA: TGTGCCAGCAGCCCCGAGGTAGGGGACAGGGACTCCTACCATGAGCAGTTCTTC. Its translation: CASSPEVGDRDSYHEQFF. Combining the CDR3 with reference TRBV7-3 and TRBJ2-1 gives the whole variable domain GAGVSQTPSNKVTEKGKYVELRCDPISGHTALYWYRQSLGQGPEFLIYFQGTGAADDSGLPNDRFFAVRPEGSVSTLKIQRTERGDSAVYLCASSPEVGDRDSYHEQFFGPGTRLTVL.

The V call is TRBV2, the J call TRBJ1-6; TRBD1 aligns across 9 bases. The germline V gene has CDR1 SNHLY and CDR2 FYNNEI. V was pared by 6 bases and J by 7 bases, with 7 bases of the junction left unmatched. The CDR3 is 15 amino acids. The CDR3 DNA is TGTGCCAGCAGAGGGACAGGGTTTTTAAATTCACCCCTCCACTTT. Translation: CASRGTGFLNSPLHF.

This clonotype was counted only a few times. The chain's CDR3 is CSAPHPKGPSDTQYF. CDR3 DNA sequence: TGCAGTGCCCCGCACCCGAAGGGACCATCAGATACGCAGTATTTT. The chain recombines TRBV20-1 with TRBJ2-3; D assignment may be TRBD1 or TRBD2 (5 bases each). This CDR3 spans 15 amino acids. Germline V lookup: CDR1 DFQATT, CDR2 SNEGSKA (reference sequence). Trimming left V 6 bases short and J 4 bases short, with 20 bases between.

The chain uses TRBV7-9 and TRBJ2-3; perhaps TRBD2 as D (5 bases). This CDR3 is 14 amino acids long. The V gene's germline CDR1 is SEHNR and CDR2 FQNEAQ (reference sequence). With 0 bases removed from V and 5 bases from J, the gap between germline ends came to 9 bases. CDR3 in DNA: TGTGCCAGCAGCTTAGCGGGAGCCCAAGATACGCAGTATTTT. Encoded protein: CASSLAGAQDTQYF.

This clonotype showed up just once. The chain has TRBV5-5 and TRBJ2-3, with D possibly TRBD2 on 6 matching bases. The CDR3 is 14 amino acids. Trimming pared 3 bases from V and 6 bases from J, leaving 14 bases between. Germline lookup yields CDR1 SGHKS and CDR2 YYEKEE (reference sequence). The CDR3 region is CASSSRDWMDTQYF. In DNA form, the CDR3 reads TGTGCCAGCAGCTCACGGGACTGGATGGATACGCAGTATTTT.

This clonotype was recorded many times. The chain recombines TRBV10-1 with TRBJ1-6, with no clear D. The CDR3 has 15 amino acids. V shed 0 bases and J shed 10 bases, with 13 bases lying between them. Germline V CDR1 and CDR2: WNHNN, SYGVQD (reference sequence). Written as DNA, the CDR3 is TGCGCCAGCAGTGAGTCTTCTGAAGCAAAGTCACCCCTCCACTTT. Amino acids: CASSESSEAKSPLHF.

CDR3 sequence reads: CASSYSEAGDEQFF. CDR3 DNA: TGTGCCAGCAGTTACTCGGAAGCGGGGGATGAGCAGTTCTTC. The V call is TRBV6-6, the J call TRBJ2-1; TRBD2 matches at 8 bases. CDR1 is MNHNY, CDR2 SVGAGI, per germline (reference sequence). Germline trimming cut 0 bases from V and 8 bases from J; bases unmatched to any gene: 3. The CDR3 is 14 residues long.

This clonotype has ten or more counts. The CDR3 sequence is CSARADRGTYEQYF. In DNA, the CDR3 is TGCAGTGCTAGAGCGGACAGGGGAACCTACGAGCAGTACTTC. This chain joins TRBV20-1 and TRBJ2-7; 9 bases match TRBD1. Germline V CDR1 and CDR2: DFQATT, SNEGSKA (reference sequence). The CDR3 length is 14 residues. V gave up 1 base and J gave up 2 bases; unmatched junction bases: 3.

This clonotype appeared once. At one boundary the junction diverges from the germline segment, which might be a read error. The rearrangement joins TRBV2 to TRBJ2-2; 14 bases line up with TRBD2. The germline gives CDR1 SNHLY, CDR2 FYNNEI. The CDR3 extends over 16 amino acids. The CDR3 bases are TGTGCCAGCAGTACGGGACTAGCGGGAGAATTGGGGGGGCTGTTTTTT. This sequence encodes CASSTGLAGELGGLFF.

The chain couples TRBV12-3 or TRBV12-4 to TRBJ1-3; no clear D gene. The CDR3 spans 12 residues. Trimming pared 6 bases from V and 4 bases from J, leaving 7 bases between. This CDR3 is CASSGRGNTIYF. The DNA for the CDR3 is TGTGCCAGCAGCGGACGGGGAAACACCATATATTTT.

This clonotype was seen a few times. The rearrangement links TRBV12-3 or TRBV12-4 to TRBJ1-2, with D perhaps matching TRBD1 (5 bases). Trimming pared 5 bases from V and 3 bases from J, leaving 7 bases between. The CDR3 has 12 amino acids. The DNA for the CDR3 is TGTGCCAGCAGTCCGGGGGACTATGGCTACACCTTC. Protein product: CASSPGDYGYTF.

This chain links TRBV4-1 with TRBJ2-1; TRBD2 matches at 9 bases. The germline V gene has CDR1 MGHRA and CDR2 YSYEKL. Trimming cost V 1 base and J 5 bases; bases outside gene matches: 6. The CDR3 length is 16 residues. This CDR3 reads CASSQGIQRGDNEQFF. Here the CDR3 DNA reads TGCGCCAGCAGCCAAGGCATTCAGCGGGGGGACAATGAGCAGTTCTTC.

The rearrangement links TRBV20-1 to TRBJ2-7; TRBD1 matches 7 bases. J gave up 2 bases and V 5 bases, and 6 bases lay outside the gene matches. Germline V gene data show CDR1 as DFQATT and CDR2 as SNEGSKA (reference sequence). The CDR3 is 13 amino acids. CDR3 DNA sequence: TGCAGTGCTTCCGACAGGGAGCCCTACGAGCAGTACTTC. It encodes CSASDREPYEQYF.

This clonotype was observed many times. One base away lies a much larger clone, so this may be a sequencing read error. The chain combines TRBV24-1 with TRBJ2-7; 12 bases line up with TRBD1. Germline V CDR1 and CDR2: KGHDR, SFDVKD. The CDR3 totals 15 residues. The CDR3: CATSRGTGGSYEQCF. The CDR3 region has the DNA TGTGCCACCAGCCGGGGGACAGGGGGCTCCTACGAGCAGTGCTTC.

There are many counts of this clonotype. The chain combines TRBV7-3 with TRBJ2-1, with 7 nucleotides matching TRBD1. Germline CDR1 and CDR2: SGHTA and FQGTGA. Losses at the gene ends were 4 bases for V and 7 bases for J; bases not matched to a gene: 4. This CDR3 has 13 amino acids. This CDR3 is CASSSTGVNEQFF. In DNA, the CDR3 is TGTGCCAGCAGCTCCACAGGGGTAAATGAGCAGTTCTTC.

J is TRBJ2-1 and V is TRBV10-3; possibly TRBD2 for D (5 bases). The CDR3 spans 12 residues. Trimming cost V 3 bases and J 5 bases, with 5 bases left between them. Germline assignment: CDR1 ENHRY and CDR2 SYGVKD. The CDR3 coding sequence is TGTGCCATCAGTGAAGCGGACAATGAGCAGTTCTTC. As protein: CAISEADNEQFF.

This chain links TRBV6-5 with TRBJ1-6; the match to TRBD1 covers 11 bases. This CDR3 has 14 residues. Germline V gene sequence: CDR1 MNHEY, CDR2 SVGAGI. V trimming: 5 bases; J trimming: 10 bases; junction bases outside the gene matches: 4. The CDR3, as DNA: TGTGCCAGCAGTCCGGGACAGGGGGTGTCACCCCTCCACTTT. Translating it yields CASSPGQGVSPLHF.

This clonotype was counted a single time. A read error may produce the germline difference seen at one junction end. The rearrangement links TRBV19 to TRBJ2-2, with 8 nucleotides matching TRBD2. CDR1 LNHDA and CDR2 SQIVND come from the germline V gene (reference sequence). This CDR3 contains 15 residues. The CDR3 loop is CASSTRTSPTGEPFF. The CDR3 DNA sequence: TGTGCCAGTAGTACCCGGACTAGCCCTACCGGGGAGCCGTTTTTT.

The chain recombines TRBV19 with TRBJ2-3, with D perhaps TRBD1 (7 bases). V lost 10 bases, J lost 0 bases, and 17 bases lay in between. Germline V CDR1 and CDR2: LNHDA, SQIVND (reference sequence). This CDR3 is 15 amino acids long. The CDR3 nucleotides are TGTGCCACCAGGAGGGGGCTTTCTAGCACAGATACGCAGTATTTT. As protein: CATRRGLSSTDTQYF.